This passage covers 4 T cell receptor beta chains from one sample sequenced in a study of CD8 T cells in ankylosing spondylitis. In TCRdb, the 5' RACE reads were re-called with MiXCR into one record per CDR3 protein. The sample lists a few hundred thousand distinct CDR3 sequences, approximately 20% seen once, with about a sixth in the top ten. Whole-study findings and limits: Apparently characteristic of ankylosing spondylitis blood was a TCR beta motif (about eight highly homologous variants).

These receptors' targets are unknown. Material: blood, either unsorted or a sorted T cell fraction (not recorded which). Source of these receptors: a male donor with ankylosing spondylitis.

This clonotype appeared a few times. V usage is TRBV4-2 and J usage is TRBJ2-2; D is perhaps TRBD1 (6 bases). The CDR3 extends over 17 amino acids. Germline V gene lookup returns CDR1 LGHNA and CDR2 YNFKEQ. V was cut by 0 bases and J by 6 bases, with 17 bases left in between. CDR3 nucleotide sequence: TGTGCCAGCAGCCAAGATAGGGACACCGAGGAGCCCGGGGAGCTGTTTTTT. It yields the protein CASSQDRDTEEPGELFF.

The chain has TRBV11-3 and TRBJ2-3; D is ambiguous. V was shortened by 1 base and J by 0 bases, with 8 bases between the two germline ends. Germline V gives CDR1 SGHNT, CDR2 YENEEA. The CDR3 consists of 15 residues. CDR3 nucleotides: TGTGCCAGCAGCTTAGGTTTCGCTAGCACAGATACGCAGTATTTT. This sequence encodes CASSLGFASTDTQYF.

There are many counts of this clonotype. The CDR3 DNA reads TGCGCCAGCAGCTTGGCTACAGGGGATGGCTACACCTTC. It is translated as CASSLATGDGYTF. The rearrangement joins TRBV5-1 to TRBJ1-2; 7 nucleotides match TRBD1. J was trimmed by 6 bases and V by 0 bases; bases with no gene match: 2. The CDR3 is made up of 13 amino acids. Per the germline V gene, CDR1 is SGHRS and CDR2 is YFSETQ.

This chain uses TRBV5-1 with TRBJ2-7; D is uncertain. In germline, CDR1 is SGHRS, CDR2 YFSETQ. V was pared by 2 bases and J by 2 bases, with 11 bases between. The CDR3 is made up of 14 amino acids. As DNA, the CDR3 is TGCGCCAGCAGCTTAGCAGACCTCACCTACGAGCAGTACTTC. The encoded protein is CASSLADLTYEQYF.